This is a list of T cell receptor beta chains from one sample in a study of sequential checkpoint blockade in melanoma. Produced via immunoSEQ multiplex PCR; TCRdb's table is partial and in-frame only. Of more than 7,500 clones detected, 59% appear once; the ten largest clones hold 35% to 50%. Sample: CD8+ T cells sorted from blood (inferred from file names), taken from a patient given nivolumab and ipilimumab in sequence. These receptors came from a human donor with melanoma. The CDR3 runs from the conserved cysteine through the conserved F or W. A D gene is named only where the DNA matches it firmly.

D gene	J gene	V gene	CDR3 protein
TRBD1	TRBJ2-7	TRBV9	CASSPRGQALEQYF
TRBD2	TRBJ2-1	TRBV7-8	CASSSERGGARYNEQFF
TRBD1	TRBJ2-3	TRBV4-1	CASSLRTGSTDTQYF
-	TRBJ2-7	TRBV6-1	CASSAGISYEQYF
TRBD1	TRBJ1-2	TRBV11-2	CASSLPGAGGYYGYTF
-	TRBJ1-6	TRBV9	CASSQEGMRSPLHF
TRBD1	TRBJ2-2	TRBV9	CASGQGNTGELFF
TRBD2	TRBJ2-7	TRBV30	CAWSPSGLTYEQYF
TRBD2	TRBJ2-5	TRBV2	CASSDGLAGLETQYF
TRBD1	TRBJ2-7	TRBV27	CASSLSRAGGNEQYF
TRBD1	TRBJ2-7	TRBV6-5	CASSGTGVTYEQYF
TRBD1	TRBJ2-2	TRBV10-3	CAISGGSLTGTANTGELFF
-	TRBJ2-1	TRBV7-8	CASSLGRGALHEQFF
-	TRBJ2-5	TRBV4-1	CASSQDQAVGRTQYF
TRBD1	TRBJ2-7	TRBV4-1	CASSQAPGQGDYEQYF
-	TRBJ1-2	TRBV29-1	CSVRDSYGYTF
-	TRBJ2-7	TRBV27	CASSLFGRNEQYF
TRBD1	TRBJ2-1	TRBV9	CASSSHSGTGGNEQFF
-	TRBJ2-1	TRBV10-3	CAIRDRGDNEQFF
-	TRBJ1-2	TRBV6-4	CASSDSGVGGYGYTF
-	TRBJ1-3	TRBV11-3	CASSSTVNSGNTIYF
TRBD1	TRBJ1-2	TRBV6-1	CASYGTALSGYTF
TRBD2	TRBJ2-5	TRBV5-1	CASKSVARLAFQETQYF
-	TRBJ1-2	TRBV9	CASSLGEDYGYTF
-	TRBJ2-7	TRBV5-1	CASRWTESSYEQYF
TRBD2	TRBJ2-5	TRBV7-9	CASSSFSGGAARETQYF
TRBD2	TRBJ2-5	TRBV9	CASSSPGGDETQYF
-	TRBJ2-5	TRBV27	CASSLAGAQETQYF
-	TRBJ1-2	TRBV4-3	CASSQERTGYGHGYTF
TRBD1	TRBJ1-3	TRBV7-7	CASSPGTGAVRGGNTIYF
TRBD1	TRBJ2-4	TRBV5-4	CASSARDRVDIQYF
-	TRBJ2-7	TRBV4-3	CASSQWDTTYEQYF
TRBD1	TRBJ1-4	TRBV2	CASSGDSYNDKLFF
-	TRBJ2-3	TRBV4-3	CASSQEGTYDTQYF